One T cell receptor (beta chain) is described in this entry. The antigen is unknown. These data originate in a study of breast tumors, draining lymph nodes, adjacent tissues. The study's findings and limits: Findings are consistent with lymph node origin and intratumoral expansion of most tumor T cells.

TCRdb fed the multiplex PCR reads into MiXCR, producing one record per CDR3 protein. The sample records some 170,000 distinct CDR3 sequences, about 34% being singletons. V was clipped by 5 bases and J by 8 bases; unmatched bases: 8. Germline CDR1 and CDR2: DFQATT and SNEGSKA (reference sequence). The length of the CDR3 is 12 residues. Axillary draining lymph nodes of breast cancer patients supplied the node samples. The sequencing sample was made of axillary lymph node tissue. The genes are TRBV20-1 and TRBJ1-2; 7 nucleotides align to TRBD1. The source of this sequence is a female donor with breast cancer. Some clones in this sample may be carry-over from other donors' samples. In nucleotides, the CDR3 is TGCAGTGCTCCAGGGGGAGTTAGGGGCTACACCTTC. Its protein is CSAPGGVRGYTF.